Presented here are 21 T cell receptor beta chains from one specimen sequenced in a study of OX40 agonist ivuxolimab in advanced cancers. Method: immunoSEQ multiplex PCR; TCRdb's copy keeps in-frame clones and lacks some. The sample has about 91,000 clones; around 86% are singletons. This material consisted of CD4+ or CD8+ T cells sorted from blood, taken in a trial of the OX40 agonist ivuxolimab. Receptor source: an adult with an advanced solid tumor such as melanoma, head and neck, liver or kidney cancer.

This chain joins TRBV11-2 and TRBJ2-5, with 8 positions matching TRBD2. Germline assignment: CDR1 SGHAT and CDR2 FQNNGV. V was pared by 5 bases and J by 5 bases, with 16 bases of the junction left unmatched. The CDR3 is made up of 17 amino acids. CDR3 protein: CASSTGNSGTSMETQYF. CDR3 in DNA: TGTGCCAGCAGCACAGGAAATAGCGGGACCTCGATGGAGACCCAGTACTTC.

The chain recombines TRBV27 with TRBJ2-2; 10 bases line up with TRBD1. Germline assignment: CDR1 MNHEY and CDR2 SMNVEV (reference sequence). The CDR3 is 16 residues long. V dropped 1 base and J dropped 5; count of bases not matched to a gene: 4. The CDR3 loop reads CASSLYGTGETGELFF. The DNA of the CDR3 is TGTGCCAGCAGTTTATATGGGACAGGGGAGACCGGGGAGCTGTTTTTT.

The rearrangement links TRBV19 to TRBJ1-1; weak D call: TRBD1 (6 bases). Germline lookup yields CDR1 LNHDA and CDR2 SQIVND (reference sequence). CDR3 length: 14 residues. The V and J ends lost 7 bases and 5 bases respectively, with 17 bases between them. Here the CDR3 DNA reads TGTGCCAGTAACAAGGGGGTTTTTGGGACTGAAGCTTTCTTT. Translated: CASNKGVFGTEAFF.

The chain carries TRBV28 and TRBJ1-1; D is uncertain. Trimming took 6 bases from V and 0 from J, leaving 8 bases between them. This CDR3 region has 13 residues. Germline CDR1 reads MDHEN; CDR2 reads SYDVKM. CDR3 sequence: CASRGNVNTEAFF. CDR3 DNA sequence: TGTGCCAGCAGGGGGAATGTGAACACTGAAGCTTTCTTT.

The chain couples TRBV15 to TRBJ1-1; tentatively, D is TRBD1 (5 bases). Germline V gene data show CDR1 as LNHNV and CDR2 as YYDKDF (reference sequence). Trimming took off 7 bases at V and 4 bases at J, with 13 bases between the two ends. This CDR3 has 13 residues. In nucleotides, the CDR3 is TGTGCCACCATGGAGGGGTTGAGCACTGAAGCTTTCTTT. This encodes CATMEGLSTEAFF. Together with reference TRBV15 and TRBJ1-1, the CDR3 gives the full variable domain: DAMVIQNPRYQVTQFGKPVTLSCSQTLNHNVMYWYQQKSSQAPKLLFHYYDKDFNNEADTPDNFQSRRPNTSFCFLDIRSPGLGDTAMYLCATMEGLSTEAFFGQGTRLTVV.

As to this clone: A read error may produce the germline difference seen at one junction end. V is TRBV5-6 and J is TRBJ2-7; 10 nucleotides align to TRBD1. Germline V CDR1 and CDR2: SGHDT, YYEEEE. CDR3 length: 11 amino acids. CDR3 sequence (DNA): TGTGCCAGCAGCGCGGGACAGGGGAAGAGCTTC. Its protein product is CASSAGQGKSF.

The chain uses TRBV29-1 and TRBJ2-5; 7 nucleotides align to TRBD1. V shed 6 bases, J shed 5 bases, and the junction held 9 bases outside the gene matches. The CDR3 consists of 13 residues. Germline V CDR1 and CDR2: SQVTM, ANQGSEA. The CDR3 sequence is CSVERGLGETQYF. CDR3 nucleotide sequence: TGCAGCGTCGAAAGGGGGCTGGGGGAGACCCAGTACTTC.

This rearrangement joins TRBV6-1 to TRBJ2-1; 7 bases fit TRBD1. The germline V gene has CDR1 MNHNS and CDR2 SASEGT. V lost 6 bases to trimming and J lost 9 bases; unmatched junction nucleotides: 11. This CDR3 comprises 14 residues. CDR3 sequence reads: CASRRGPAWSEQFF. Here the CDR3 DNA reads TGTGCCAGCAGAAGGGGGCCAGCCTGGAGTGAGCAGTTCTTC.

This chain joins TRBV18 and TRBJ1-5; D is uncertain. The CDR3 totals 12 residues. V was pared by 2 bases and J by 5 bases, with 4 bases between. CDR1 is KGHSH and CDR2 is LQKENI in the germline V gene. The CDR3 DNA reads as TGTGCCAGCTCACCAAAGGATCAGCCCCAGCATTTT. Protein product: CASSPKDQPQHF.

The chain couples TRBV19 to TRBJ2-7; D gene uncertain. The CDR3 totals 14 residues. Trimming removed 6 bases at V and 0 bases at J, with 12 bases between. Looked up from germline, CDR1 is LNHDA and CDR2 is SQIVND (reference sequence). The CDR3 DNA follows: TGTGCCAGTAGGAGGACGGCGAGCTCCTACGAGCAGTACTTC. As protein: CASRRTASSYEQYF.

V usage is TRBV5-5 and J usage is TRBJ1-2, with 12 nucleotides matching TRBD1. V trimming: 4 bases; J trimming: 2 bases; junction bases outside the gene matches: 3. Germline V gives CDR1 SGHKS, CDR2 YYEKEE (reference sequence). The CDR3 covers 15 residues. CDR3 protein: CASSQGQGANYGYTF. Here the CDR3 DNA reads TGTGCCAGCAGCCAGGGACAGGGGGCGAACTATGGCTACACCTTC.

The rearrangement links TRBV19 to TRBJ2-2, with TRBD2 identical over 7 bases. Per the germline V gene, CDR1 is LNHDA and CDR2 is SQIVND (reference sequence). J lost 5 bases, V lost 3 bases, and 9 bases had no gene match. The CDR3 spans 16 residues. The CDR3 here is CASSMMAGVSTGELFF. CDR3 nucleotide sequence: TGTGCCAGTAGTATGATGGCGGGAGTCTCTACCGGGGAGCTGTTTTTT. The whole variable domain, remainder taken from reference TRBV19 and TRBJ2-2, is DGGITQSPKYLFRKEGQNVTLSCEQNLNHDAMYWYRQDPGQGLRLIYYSQIVNDFQKGDIAEGYSVSREKKESFPLTVTSAQKNPTAFYLCASSMMAGVSTGELFFGEGSRLTVL.

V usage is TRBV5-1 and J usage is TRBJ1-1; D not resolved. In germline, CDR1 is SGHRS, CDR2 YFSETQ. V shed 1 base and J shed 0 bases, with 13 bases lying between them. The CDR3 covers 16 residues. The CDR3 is CASSLSPGPMNTEAFF. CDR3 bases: TGCGCCAGCAGCTTGTCTCCGGGCCCCATGAACACTGAAGCTTTCTTT.

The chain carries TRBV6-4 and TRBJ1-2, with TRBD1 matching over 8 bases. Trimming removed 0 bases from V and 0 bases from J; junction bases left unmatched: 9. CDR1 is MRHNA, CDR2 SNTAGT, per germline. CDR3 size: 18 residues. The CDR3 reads CASSDSYRGDGSNYGYTF. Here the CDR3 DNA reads TGTGCCAGCAGTGACTCGTACAGGGGGGATGGGTCTAACTATGGCTACACCTTC.

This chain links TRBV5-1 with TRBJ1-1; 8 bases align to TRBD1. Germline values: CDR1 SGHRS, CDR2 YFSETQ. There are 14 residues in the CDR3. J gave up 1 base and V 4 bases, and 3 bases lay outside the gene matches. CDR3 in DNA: TGCGCCAGCAGCCACGGACAGGGGAACACTGAAGCTTTCTTT. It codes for CASSHGQGNTEAFF. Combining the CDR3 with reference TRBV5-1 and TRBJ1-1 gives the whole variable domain KAGVTQTPRYLIKTRGQQVTLSCSPISGHRSVSWYQQTPGQGLQFLFEYFSETQRNKGNFPGRFSGRQFSNSRSEMNVSTLELGDSALYLCASSHGQGNTEAFFGQGTRLTVV.

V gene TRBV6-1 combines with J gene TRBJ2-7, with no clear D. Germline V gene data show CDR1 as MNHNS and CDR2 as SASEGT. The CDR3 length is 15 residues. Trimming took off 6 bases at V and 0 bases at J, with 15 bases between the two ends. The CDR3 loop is CASSISPDPSYEQYF. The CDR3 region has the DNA TGTGCCAGCAGCATCAGCCCCGACCCCTCCTACGAGCAGTACTTC.

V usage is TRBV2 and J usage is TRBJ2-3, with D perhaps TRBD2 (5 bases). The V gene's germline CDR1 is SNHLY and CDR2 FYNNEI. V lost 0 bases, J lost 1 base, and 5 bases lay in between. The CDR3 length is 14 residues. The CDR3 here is CASSEARGTDTQYF. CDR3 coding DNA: TGTGCCAGCAGTGAAGCGAGGGGCACAGATACGCAGTATTTT.

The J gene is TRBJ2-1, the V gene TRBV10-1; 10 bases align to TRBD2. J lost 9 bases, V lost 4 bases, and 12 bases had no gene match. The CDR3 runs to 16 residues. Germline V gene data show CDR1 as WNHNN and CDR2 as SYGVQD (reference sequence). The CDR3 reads CASSGPGASGSGEQFF. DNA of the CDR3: TGCGCCAGCAGTGGCCCCGGGGCTAGCGGGAGTGGTGAGCAGTTCTTC.

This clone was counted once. This CDR3 reads CASSFGAGLAGEQFF. DNA for the CDR3: TGTGCCAGCAGCTTTGGCGCTGGACTAGCGGGAGAGCAGTTCTTC. This sequence joins TRBV7-9 and TRBJ2-1, with TRBD2 matching 12 bases. Germline CDR1 is SEHNR and CDR2 is FQNEAQ (reference sequence). Trimming cost V 3 bases and J 10 bases; bases outside gene matches: 7. The CDR3 totals 15 residues.

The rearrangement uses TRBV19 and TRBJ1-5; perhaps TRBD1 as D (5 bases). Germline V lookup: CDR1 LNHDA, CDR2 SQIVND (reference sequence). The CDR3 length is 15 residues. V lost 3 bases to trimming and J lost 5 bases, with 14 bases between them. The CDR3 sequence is CASSMERGPYQPQHF. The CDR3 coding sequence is TGTGCCAGTAGTATGGAGAGGGGACCATATCAGCCCCAGCATTTT.

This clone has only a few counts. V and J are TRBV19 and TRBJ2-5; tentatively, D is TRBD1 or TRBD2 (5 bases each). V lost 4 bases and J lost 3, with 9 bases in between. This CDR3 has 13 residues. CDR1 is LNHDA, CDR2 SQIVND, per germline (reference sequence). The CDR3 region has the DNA TGTGCCAGTAGTACCGGGACCAAAGAGACCCAGTACTTC. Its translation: CASSTGTKETQYF.